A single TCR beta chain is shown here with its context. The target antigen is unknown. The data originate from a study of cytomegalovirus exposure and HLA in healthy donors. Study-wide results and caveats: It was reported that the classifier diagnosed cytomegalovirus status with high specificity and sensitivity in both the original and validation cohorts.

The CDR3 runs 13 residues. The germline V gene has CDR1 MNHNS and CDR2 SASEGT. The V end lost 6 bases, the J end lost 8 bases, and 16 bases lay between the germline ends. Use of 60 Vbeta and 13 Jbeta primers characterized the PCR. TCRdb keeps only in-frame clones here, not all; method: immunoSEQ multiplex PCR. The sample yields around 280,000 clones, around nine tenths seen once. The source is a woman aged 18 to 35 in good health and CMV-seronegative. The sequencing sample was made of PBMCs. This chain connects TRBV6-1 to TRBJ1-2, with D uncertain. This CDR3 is CASRTSQTVGYTF. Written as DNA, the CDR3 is TGTGCCAGCAGAACCTCTCAAACGGTCGGCTACACCTTC.